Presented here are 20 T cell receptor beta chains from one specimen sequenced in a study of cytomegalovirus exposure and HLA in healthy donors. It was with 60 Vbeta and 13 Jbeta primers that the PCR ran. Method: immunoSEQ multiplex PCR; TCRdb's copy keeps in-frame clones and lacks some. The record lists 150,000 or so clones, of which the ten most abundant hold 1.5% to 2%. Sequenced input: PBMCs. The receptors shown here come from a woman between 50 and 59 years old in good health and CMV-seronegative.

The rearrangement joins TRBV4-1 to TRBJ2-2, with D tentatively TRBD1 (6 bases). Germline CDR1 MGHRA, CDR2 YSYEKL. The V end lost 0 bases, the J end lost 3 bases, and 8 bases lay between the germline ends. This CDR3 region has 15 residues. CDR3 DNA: TGCGCCAGCAGCCAAGATCAGGGGTACACCGGGGAGCTGTTTTTT. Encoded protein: CASSQDQGYTGELFF.

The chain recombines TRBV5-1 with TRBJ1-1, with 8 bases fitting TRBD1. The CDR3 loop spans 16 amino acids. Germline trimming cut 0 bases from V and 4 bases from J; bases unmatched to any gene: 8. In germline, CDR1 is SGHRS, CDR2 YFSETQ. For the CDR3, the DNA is TGCGCCAGCAGCTTGGTTACAGGGGGAACGGCCACTGAAGCTTTCTTT. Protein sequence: CASSLVTGGTATEAFF.

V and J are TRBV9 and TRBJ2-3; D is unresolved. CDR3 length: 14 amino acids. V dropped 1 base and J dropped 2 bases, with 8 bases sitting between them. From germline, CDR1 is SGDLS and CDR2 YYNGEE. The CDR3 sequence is CASSVHPNTDTQYF. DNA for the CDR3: TGTGCCAGCAGCGTACATCCAAACACAGATACGCAGTATTTT.

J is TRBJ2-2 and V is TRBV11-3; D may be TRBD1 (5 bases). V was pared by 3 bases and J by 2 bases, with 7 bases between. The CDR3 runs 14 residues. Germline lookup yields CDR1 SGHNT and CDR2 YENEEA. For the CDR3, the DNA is TGTGCCAGCAGCTTCAGGGCTAACACCGGGGAGCTGTTTTTT. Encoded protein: CASSFRANTGELFF.

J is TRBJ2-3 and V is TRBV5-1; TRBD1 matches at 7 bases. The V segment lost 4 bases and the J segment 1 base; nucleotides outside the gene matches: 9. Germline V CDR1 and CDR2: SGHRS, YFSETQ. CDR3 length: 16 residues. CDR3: CASSDTQGIGTDTQYF. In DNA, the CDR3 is TGCGCCAGCAGCGACACACAGGGGATCGGCACAGATACGCAGTATTTT.

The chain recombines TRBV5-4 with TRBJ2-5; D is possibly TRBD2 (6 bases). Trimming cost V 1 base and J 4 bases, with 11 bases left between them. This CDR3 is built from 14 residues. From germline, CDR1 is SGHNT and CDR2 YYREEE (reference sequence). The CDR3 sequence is CASSLFTGGETQYF. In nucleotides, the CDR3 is TGTGCCAGCAGCTTGTTCACCGGGGGAGAGACCCAGTACTTC.

The CDR3 region has the DNA TGTGCCAGCAGCAACCTGGGGGGAGGTCCTAACACAGATACGCAGTATTTT. This gives the protein CASSNLGGGPNTDTQYF. V gene TRBV21-1 combines with J gene TRBJ2-3; the table gives TRBD2 as D, unverified against the DNA. TRBV21-1 is flagged as a pseudogene. CDR3 length equals 17 residues.

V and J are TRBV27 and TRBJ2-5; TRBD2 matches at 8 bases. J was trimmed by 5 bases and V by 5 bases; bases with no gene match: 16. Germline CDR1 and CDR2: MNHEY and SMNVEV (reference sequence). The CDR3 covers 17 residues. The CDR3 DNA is TGTGCCAGCAGTCTGGGGTCCGGGCGGGGGGCCGGGGAGACCCAGTACTTC. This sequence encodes CASSLGSGRGAGETQYF.

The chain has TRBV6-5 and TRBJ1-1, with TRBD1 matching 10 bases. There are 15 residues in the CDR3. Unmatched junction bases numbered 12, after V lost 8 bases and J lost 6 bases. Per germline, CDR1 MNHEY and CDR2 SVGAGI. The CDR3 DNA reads TGTGCCAGCCAAGACAGGGGGCTCATACCGTCTGAAGCTTTCTTT. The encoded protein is CASQDRGLIPSEAFF.

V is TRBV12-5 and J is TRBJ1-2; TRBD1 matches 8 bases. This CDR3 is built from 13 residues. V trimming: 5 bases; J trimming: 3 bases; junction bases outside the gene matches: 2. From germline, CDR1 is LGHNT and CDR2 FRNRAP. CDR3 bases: TGTGCTAGTGGTCTACAGGGGGACTATGGCTACACCTTC. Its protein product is CASGLQGDYGYTF.

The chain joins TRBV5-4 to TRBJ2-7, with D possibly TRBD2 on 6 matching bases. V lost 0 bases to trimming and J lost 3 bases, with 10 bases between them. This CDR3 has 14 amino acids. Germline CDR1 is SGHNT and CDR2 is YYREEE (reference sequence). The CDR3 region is CASSLEVGSYEQYF. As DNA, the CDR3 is TGTGCCAGCAGCTTGGAGGTCGGGAGCTACGAGCAGTACTTC.

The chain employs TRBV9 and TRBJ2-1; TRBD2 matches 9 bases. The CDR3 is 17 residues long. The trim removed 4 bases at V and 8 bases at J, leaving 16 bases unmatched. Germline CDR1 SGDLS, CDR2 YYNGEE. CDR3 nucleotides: TGTGCCAGCAGCAGTTGGGGTAGCGGGAGTATAAGGGATGAGCAGTTCTTC. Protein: CASSSWGSGSIRDEQFF.

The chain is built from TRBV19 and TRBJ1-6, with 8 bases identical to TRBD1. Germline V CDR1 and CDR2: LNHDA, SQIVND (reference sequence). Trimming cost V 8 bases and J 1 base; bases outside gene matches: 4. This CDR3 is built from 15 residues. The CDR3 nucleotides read TGTGCCAGTCAACAGGGGGTATCCTATAATTCACCCCTCCACTTT. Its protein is CASQQGVSYNSPLHF.

In nucleotides, the CDR3 is TGTGCCAGCAGCTTAACTCTCCTAGCGGGAGATCTTAGCGAGCAGTTCTTC. Translating it yields CASSLTLLAGDLSEQFF. The chain employs TRBV7-3 and TRBJ2-1, with 10 nucleotides matching TRBD2. V lost 0 bases to trimming and J lost 10 bases; unmatched junction nucleotides: 12. Per the germline V gene, CDR1 is SGHTA and CDR2 is FQGTGA. The CDR3 covers 17 residues.

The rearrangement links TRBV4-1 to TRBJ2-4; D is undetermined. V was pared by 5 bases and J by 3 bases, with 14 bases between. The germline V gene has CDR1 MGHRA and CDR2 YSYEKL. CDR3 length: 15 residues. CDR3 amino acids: CASSSDGGSKNIQYF. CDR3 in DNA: TGCGCCAGCAGCTCAGACGGCGGAAGCAAAAACATTCAGTACTTC.

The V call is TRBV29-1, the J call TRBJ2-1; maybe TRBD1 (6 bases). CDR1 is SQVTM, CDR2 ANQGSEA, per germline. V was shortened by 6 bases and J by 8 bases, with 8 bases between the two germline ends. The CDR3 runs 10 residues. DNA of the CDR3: TGCAGCGTCAACAGGGATGAGCAGTTCTTC. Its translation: CSVNRDEQFF.

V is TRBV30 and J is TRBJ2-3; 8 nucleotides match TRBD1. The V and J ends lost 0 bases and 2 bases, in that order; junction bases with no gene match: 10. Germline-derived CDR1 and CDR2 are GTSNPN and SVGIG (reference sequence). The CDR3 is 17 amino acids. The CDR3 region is CAWSVSPGGIFTDTQYF. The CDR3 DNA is TGTGCCTGGAGTGTATCCCCAGGGGGCATCTTCACAGATACGCAGTATTTT.

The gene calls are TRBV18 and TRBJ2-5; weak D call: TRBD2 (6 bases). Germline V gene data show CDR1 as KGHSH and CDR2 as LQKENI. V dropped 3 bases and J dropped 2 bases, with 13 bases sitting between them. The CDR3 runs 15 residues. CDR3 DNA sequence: TGTGCCAGCTCACCGGAGACCGGGAGACAAGAGACCCAGTACTTC. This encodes CASSPETGRQETQYF.

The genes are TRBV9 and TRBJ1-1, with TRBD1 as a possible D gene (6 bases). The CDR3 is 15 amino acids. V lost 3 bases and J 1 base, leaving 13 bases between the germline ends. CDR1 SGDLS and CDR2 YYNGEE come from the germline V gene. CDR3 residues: CASSAPGQWNTEAFF. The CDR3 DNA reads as TGTGCCAGCAGCGCCCCGGGACAATGGAACACTGAAGCTTTCTTT.

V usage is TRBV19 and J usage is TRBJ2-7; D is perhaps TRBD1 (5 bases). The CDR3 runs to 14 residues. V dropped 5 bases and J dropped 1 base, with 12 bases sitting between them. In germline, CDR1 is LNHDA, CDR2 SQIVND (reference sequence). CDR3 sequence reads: CASSYFDSSYEQYF. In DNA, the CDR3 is TGTGCCAGTAGTTATTTTGACAGTTCCTACGAGCAGTACTTC.